These 13 T cell receptor beta chains were all obtained from the same sample, sequenced in a study of control samples from healthy donors and cancer patients. Generated by immunoSEQ multiplex PCR, the TCRdb table keeps only in-frame clones and is missing some. The repertoire has some 65,000 clones, around four fifths of them found once; the top ten carry around 3%. Sequenced: PBMCs. These receptors originate from a woman aged 50 to 65 with lung cancer.

The chain employs TRBV28 and TRBJ1-2; 8 bases are shared with TRBD1. The CDR3 loop spans 13 amino acids. Unmatched junction bases numbered 8, after V lost 7 bases and J lost 7 bases. Looked up from germline, CDR1 is MDHEN and CDR2 is SYDVKM. In nucleotides, the CDR3 is TGTGCCAGCAATCTGGACAGGGCGAGTGGCTACACCTTC. Protein product: CASNLDRASGYTF.

The gene calls are TRBV4-1 and TRBJ1-2, with unresolved D. The CDR3 totals 13 residues. The V end was cut by 4 bases, the J end by 6 bases, with 12 bases between. CDR1 is MGHRA, CDR2 YSYEKL, per germline. Written as DNA, the CDR3 is TGCGCCAGCAGCCCGGGCCCGAGGAATGGCTACACCTTC. Protein product: CASSPGPRNGYTF.

The CDR3 bases are TGTGCCAGTAGTATACCGGACACACAAGAGACCCAGTACTTC. This translates into CASSIPDTQETQYF. J is TRBJ2-5 and V is TRBV19, with D possibly TRBD1 on 5 matching bases. The CDR3 is made up of 14 amino acids. Trimming cost V 2 bases and J 2 bases, with 9 bases left between them. The germline V gene has CDR1 LNHDA and CDR2 SQIVND (reference sequence).

As concerns this clone: A junction boundary mismatches the germline segment, possibly from a read error. The V gene is TRBV10-3, the J gene TRBJ1-4; 7 nucleotides match TRBD1. CDR3 size: 14 residues. Germline CDR1 and CDR2: ENHRY and SYGVKD. The CDR3 reads CAISESSDRERLFF. For the CDR3, the DNA is TGTGCCATCAGTGAGTCTTCCGACAGGGAAAGACTGTTTTTT.

The J gene is TRBJ1-6, the V gene TRBV6-2 or TRBV6-3; no definite D call. Germline-derived CDR1 and CDR2 are MNHEY and SVGEGT. V lost 0 bases to trimming and J lost 6 bases, with 12 bases between them. This CDR3 comprises 16 residues. CDR3 sequence reads: CASSYSCQRFNSPLHF. The CDR3 DNA reads TGTGCCAGCAGTTACTCGTGCCAGAGGTTTAATTCACCCCTCCACTTT.

This clone was picked up a small number of times. The rearrangement uses TRBV7-3 and TRBJ1-6; 7 nucleotides match TRBD1. The CDR3 extends over 15 amino acids. The trim removed 2 bases at V and 9 bases at J, leaving 7 bases unmatched. Per germline, CDR1 SGHTA and CDR2 FQGTGA. CDR3 coding DNA: TGTGCCAGCAGCTTAGGTACAGGGGATCTTTCACCCCTCCACTTT. Protein product: CASSLGTGDLSPLHF.

The rearrangement joins TRBV19 to TRBJ2-5, with D tentatively TRBD1 or TRBD2 (5 bases each). Trimming removed 7 bases from V and 5 bases from J, with 17 bases in between. The germline CDR1 and CDR2 sequences are LNHDA and SQIVND (reference sequence). The CDR3 has 14 residues. The CDR3 nucleotides read TGTGCCAGTAAGTCTTCCTCAGGGACGGAGACCCAGTACTTC. This sequence encodes CASKSSSGTETQYF.

This clone occurred a few times. The chain uses TRBV20-1 and TRBJ1-1, with a weak D call TRBD1 (5 bases). The CDR3 extends over 10 amino acids. CDR1 and CDR2 (germline): DFQATT, SNEGSKA (reference sequence). The V end lost 7 bases, the J end lost 11 bases, and 14 bases lay between the germline ends. The CDR3 sequence is CSGGAWVAFF. CDR3 in DNA: TGCAGTGGCGGGGCGTGGGTGGCTTTCTTT.

This clone has a single count. The V call is TRBV30, the J call TRBJ1-5; D unclear. V was shortened by 5 bases and J by 1 base, with 12 bases between the two germline ends. From germline, CDR1 is GTSNPN and CDR2 SVGIG (reference sequence). The CDR3 length is 14 residues. CDR3 protein: CAWGPGRSNQPQHF. The CDR3 DNA reads TGTGCCTGGGGACCGGGAAGGAGCAATCAGCCCCAGCATTTT.

The V and J genes are TRBV6-5 and TRBJ1-3; D remains unclear. CDR1 MNHEY and CDR2 SVGAGI come from the germline V gene. Deletions cut 0 bases from V and 0 bases from J, with 6 bases between. The CDR3 sequence is 15 residues long. CDR3 amino acids: CASSYSELSGNTIYF. The CDR3 DNA follows: TGTGCCAGCAGTTACTCCGAGCTCTCTGGAAACACCATATATTTT.

The chain uses TRBV5-6 and TRBJ1-2; perhaps TRBD1 as D (5 bases). Germline values: CDR1 SGHDT, CDR2 YYEEEE. The CDR3 is 14 residues long. Trimming left V 0 bases short and J 8 bases short, with 14 bases between. The CDR3 loop is CASSLVKGTGGYTF. For the CDR3, the DNA is TGTGCCAGCAGCTTGGTGAAGGGGACGGGGGGCTACACCTTC. Based on the CDR3 plus reference TRBV5-6 and TRBJ1-2, the full variable domain is DAGVTQSPTHLIKTRGQQVTLRCSPKSGHDTVSWYQQALGQGPQFIFQYYEEEERQRGNFPDRFSGHQFPNYSSELNVNALLLGDSALYLCASSLVKGTGGYTFGSGTRLTVV.

V usage is TRBV12-3 or TRBV12-4 and J usage is TRBJ2-3; D is ambiguous. The CDR3 covers 12 residues. The V gene lost 3 bases and the J gene lost 0 bases, with 1 base spanning the gap. In nucleotides, the CDR3 is TGTGCCAGCAGTTTTAGCACAGATACGCAGTATTTT. Amino acid sequence: CASSFSTDTQYF.

This chain joins TRBV27 and TRBJ1-5; D is perhaps TRBD1 (5 bases). This CDR3 region has 14 residues. The germline V gene encodes CDR1 MNHEY and CDR2 SMNVEV (reference sequence). V gave up 9 bases and J gave up 4 bases, with 16 bases separating them. CDR3 sequence (DNA): TGTGCCAGAGGGACTGTCTGCTGGAATCAGCCCCAGCATTTT. Protein: CARGTVCWNQPQHF.